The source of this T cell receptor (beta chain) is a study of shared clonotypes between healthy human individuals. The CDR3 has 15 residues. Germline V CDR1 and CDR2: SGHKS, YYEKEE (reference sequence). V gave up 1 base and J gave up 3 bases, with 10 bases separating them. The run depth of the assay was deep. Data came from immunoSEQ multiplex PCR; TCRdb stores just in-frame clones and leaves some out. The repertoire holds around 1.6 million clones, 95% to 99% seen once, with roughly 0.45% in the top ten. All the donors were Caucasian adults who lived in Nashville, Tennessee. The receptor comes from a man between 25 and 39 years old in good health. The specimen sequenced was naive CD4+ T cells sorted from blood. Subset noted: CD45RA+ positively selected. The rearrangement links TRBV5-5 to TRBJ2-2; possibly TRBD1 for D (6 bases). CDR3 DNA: TGTGCCAGCAGCTTGACAGGGACATACACCGGGGAGCTGTTTTTT. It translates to CASSLTGTYTGELFF.